This TCR beta chain was recorded in a study of neurological immune-mediated disorders. The V end was cut by 5 bases, the J end by 0 bases, with 14 bases between. Germline V gene lookup returns CDR1 SNHLY and CDR2 FYNNEI. The CDR3 covers 16 residues. One entry per CDR3 protein results from TCRdb running MiXCR on the 5' RACE reads. The data hold 70,000 to 90,000 distinct CDR3 sequences, with almost 6% observed a single time. This clonotype showed up many times. The antigen is not known. Sample time point: longitudinal time-point 2. Unsorted libraries were prepared from 2 million PBMCs held at -80 C. Points from the study as a whole: Among 34 multiple sclerosis patients, 18 had repertoires that phylogenetic grouping placed in one related-CDR3 cluster, a possible signature.

The TCR sequence derives from a woman aged 60-70 years with multiple sclerosis. What was sequenced was PBMCs. The chain joins TRBV2 to TRBJ2-1; D remains unclear. Here the CDR3 DNA reads TGTGCCAGCAGTTACGGCTCCCCGACCTCCTACAATGAGCAGTTCTTC. It encodes CASSYGSPTSYNEQFF.